These 18 T cell receptor beta chains were all obtained from the same sample, sequenced in a study of T cell responses to AZD1222 COVID-19 vaccine. Assay used: immunoSEQ multiplex PCR; TCRdb lists only in-frame clones, some missing. The table has some 150,000 clones, roughly 93% seen once; the top ten hold approximately 2%. The sequencing used peripheral blood, collected 28 days after the second AZD1222 dose. These receptors all stem from an adult who received the AZD1222 COVID-19 vaccine.

V is TRBV9 and J is TRBJ2-3; the D is unclear. Germline V lookup: CDR1 SGDLS, CDR2 YYNGEE. The CDR3 is 13 amino acids. V was shortened by 4 bases and J by 1 base, with 7 bases between the two germline ends. CDR3 sequence (DNA): TGTGCCAGCAGCCTCGGTGGCACAGATACGCAGTATTTT. Translating gives CASSLGGTDTQYF.

This clone was seen a few times. This chain connects TRBV5-1 to TRBJ1-3; 7 bases fit TRBD1. Germline-derived CDR1 and CDR2 are SGHRS and YFSETQ. This CDR3 has 14 residues. The J segment lost 3 bases and the V segment lost 5 bases, leaving 5 bases of the junction unmatched. The DNA for the CDR3 is TGCGCCAGCAGTCGGGCAGGGGGTGGAAACACCATATATTTT. It codes for CASSRAGGGNTIYF.

As for this clone: At one boundary the junction diverges from the germline segment, which might be a read error. The chain carries TRBV11-2 and TRBJ2-7; D may correspond to TRBD1 or TRBD2 (5 bases each). This CDR3 is 15 amino acids long. Germline V gives CDR1 SGHAT, CDR2 FQNNGV. CDR3 residues: CASSLRDLASHEQYF. DNA of the CDR3: TGTGCCAGCAGCCTCCGGGACCTAGCCTCCCACGAGCAGTACTTC.

CDR3 coding DNA: TGTGCCAGCAAACGGGACGGCTCCTACTATGGCTACACCTTC. It translates to CASKRDGSYYGYTF. This rearrangement joins TRBV6-5 to TRBJ1-2; weak D call: TRBD1 (5 bases). The CDR3 contains 14 residues. In germline, CDR1 is MNHEY, CDR2 SVGAGI. V was cut by 7 bases and J by 3 bases, with 15 bases left in between.

This sequence joins TRBV3-1 (or the pseudogene TRBV3-2) and TRBJ1-2, with 7 bases aligning to TRBD1. The J segment lost 4 bases and the V segment lost 2 bases, leaving 7 bases of the junction unmatched. Germline V gene lookup returns CDR1 LGHDT and CDR2 YNNKEL (reference sequence). The CDR3 runs 15 residues. The CDR3 sequence: CASSQYGTESYGYTF. In DNA form, the CDR3 reads TGTGCCAGCAGCCAATACGGGACAGAGTCCTATGGCTACACCTTC.

The V gene is TRBV5-4, the J gene TRBJ2-1; 7 positions agree with TRBD2. The CDR3 spans 15 residues. The V gene end was trimmed by 5 bases and the J gene end by 0 bases; junction bases not matched to a gene: 5. The germline gives CDR1 SGHNT, CDR2 YYREEE (reference sequence). The CDR3 spells CASRSGVSSYNEQFF. In nucleotides, the CDR3 is TGTGCCAGCAGGAGCGGGGTAAGCTCCTACAATGAGCAGTTCTTC.

As concerns this clone: The junction departs from germline at one end; a sequencing error may be responsible. This chain connects TRBV6-5 to TRBJ2-1, with TRBD2 as a possible D gene (6 bases). CDR1 and CDR2 (germline): MNHEY, SVGAGI. The CDR3 runs to 12 residues. Written as DNA, the CDR3 is TGTGCCGGCAGCTTTGCGGGGAATGAGCAGTTCTTC. Translated: CAGSFAGNEQFF.

This sequence joins TRBV9 and TRBJ2-1; 11 nucleotides align to TRBD2. V trimming: 0 bases; J trimming: 10 bases; junction bases outside the gene matches: 9. The germline CDR1 and CDR2 sequences are SGDLS and YYNGEE. The CDR3 is 16 residues long. CDR3 DNA: TGTGCCAGCAGCGTAGGTGCTAGCGGGAGGACCCACGAGCAGTTCTTC. This gives the protein CASSVGASGRTHEQFF.

This CDR3 is CATSDPGSEGETQYF. The CDR3 coding sequence is TGTGCCACCAGTGATCCGGGCTCTGAGGGGGAGACCCAGTACTTC. J is TRBJ2-5 and V is TRBV24-1; D could derive from TRBD1 or TRBD2 (5 bases each). There are 15 residues in the CDR3. Trimming took off 3 bases at V and 5 bases at J, with 15 bases between the two ends. The germline V gene encodes CDR1 KGHDR and CDR2 SFDVKD.

This chain joins TRBV12-3 or TRBV12-4 and TRBJ2-7; D is unresolved. V shed 7 bases and J shed 6 bases, with 13 bases lying between them. The CDR3 length is 12 residues. DNA of the CDR3: TGTGCCAGCACCTCCGGACGCCTCGAGCAGTACTTC. The encoded protein is CASTSGRLEQYF.

The rearrangement links TRBV28 to TRBJ1-1, with TRBD1 identical over 9 bases. Germline lookup yields CDR1 MDHEN and CDR2 SYDVKM. Trimming cost V 4 bases and J 4 bases; bases outside gene matches: 7. The CDR3 is made up of 15 amino acids. In nucleotides, the CDR3 is TGTGCCAGCAGTTCGTTGACAGGGGGGGCCACTGAAGCTTTCTTT. Translating it yields CASSSLTGGATEAFF.

This chain uses TRBV7-8 with TRBJ2-3, with 9 bases aligning to TRBD1. The CDR3 totals 14 residues. J gave up 7 bases and V 1 base, and 3 bases lay outside the gene matches. CDR1 and CDR2 (germline): SGHVS, FQNEAQ. Here the CDR3 DNA reads TGTGCCAGCAGCTTAGGGACAGGGGTGAATACGCAGTATTTT. As protein: CASSLGTGVNTQYF.

V and J are TRBV9 and TRBJ2-5, with D perhaps TRBD1 or TRBD2 (6 bases each). The V gene's germline CDR1 is SGDLS and CDR2 YYNGEE. The V end was cut by 0 bases, the J end by 5 bases, with 11 bases between. The CDR3 has 14 amino acids. The CDR3 sequence is CASSVGGAWETQYF. CDR3 in DNA: TGTGCCAGCAGCGTAGGGGGGGCCTGGGAGACCCAGTACTTC.

This sequence joins TRBV4-2 and TRBJ2-2, with 8 bases that match TRBD1. The CDR3 is 15 amino acids. CDR1 and CDR2 (germline): LGHNA, YNFKEQ. With 4 bases clipped from V and 7 bases from J, the junction kept 8 bases outside the gene matches. CDR3 nucleotides: TGTGCCAGCAGCCTGACAGGGGCGTTGAGCGGGGAGCTGTTTTTT. Protein product: CASSLTGALSGELFF.

V gene TRBV9 combines with J gene TRBJ1-1, with TRBD1 as a possible D gene (6 bases). V lost 0 bases and J 0 bases, leaving 9 bases between the germline ends. The CDR3 contains 15 residues. Germline loops: CDR1 SGDLS, CDR2 YYNGEE. This chain's CDR3 is CASSVGTAMNTEAFF. For the CDR3, the DNA is TGTGCCAGCAGCGTAGGGACAGCCATGAACACTGAAGCTTTCTTT.

The rearrangement links TRBV19 to TRBJ2-7; no clear D. V was shortened by 6 bases and J by 1 base, with 16 bases between the two germline ends. Germline lookup yields CDR1 LNHDA and CDR2 SQIVND (reference sequence). The CDR3 runs to 15 residues. The CDR3 sequence: CASRASPARSYEQYF. CDR3 DNA sequence: TGTGCCAGTAGGGCTTCCCCAGCGCGGTCCTACGAGCAGTACTTC. The complete variable domain, with remaining parts taken from reference TRBV19 and TRBJ2-7, reads DGGITQSPKYLFRKEGQNVTLSCEQNLNHDAMYWYRQDPGQGLRLIYYSQIVNDFQKGDIAEGYSVSREKKESFPLTVTSAQKNPTAFYLCASRASPARSYEQYFGPGTRLTVT.

This chain connects TRBV5-5 to TRBJ1-4, with D possibly TRBD1 on 6 matching bases. Germline lookup yields CDR1 SGHKS and CDR2 YYEKEE (reference sequence). Trimming pared 6 bases from V and 2 bases from J, leaving 11 bases between. The CDR3 runs to 14 residues. DNA for the CDR3: TGTGCCAGCACCCTGACAGGCACTAATGAAAAACTGTTTTTT. Protein sequence: CASTLTGTNEKLFF.

This clone appeared once. V usage is TRBV7-2 and J usage is TRBJ2-5, with D perhaps matching TRBD1 or TRBD2 (6 bases each). The V end was cut by 7 bases, the J end by 6 bases, with 18 bases between. The germline V gene has CDR1 SGHTA and CDR2 FQGNSA. The CDR3 contains 14 residues. The CDR3 DNA reads as TGTGCCAGCACCCCGCTGGGGGGCGCGAAGACCCAGTACTTC. Its protein product is CASTPLGGAKTQYF.